This TCR beta chain was observed in a study of cytomegalovirus exposure and HLA in healthy donors. General observations from the study: The authors enumerated some 160 TCR beta chains as linked to cytomegalovirus. The classifier, whose performance was assessed in both the original and validation cohorts, reportedly diagnosed cytomegalovirus status with high specificity and sensitivity. In vitro assays verified that three CMV-associated chains recognized CMV antigens specifically. Despite most TCR sequences being rare, some public TCRs occurred in many donors.

Note on this clone: The target antigen is unknown.

The ends were cut back, 4 bases at V and 2 bases at J, with 12 bases in the middle. There are 16 residues in the CDR3. Germline V lookup: CDR1 WNHNN, CDR2 SYGVQD (reference sequence). The protocol was immunoSEQ multiplex PCR, while the TCRdb copy is restricted to in-frame clones and leaves out a portion. The table shows 250,000 or so clones, with about 90% occurring only once. V is TRBV10-1 and J is TRBJ2-6, with D possibly TRBD2 on 5 matching bases. The TCR comes from a man aged 18 to 30 in good health and CMV-seropositive. Sequenced sample: PBMCs. CDR3 loop: CASSGISGTGANVLTF. The CDR3 DNA sequence: TGCGCCAGCAGTGGAATATCGGGGACTGGGGCCAACGTCCTGACTTTC.